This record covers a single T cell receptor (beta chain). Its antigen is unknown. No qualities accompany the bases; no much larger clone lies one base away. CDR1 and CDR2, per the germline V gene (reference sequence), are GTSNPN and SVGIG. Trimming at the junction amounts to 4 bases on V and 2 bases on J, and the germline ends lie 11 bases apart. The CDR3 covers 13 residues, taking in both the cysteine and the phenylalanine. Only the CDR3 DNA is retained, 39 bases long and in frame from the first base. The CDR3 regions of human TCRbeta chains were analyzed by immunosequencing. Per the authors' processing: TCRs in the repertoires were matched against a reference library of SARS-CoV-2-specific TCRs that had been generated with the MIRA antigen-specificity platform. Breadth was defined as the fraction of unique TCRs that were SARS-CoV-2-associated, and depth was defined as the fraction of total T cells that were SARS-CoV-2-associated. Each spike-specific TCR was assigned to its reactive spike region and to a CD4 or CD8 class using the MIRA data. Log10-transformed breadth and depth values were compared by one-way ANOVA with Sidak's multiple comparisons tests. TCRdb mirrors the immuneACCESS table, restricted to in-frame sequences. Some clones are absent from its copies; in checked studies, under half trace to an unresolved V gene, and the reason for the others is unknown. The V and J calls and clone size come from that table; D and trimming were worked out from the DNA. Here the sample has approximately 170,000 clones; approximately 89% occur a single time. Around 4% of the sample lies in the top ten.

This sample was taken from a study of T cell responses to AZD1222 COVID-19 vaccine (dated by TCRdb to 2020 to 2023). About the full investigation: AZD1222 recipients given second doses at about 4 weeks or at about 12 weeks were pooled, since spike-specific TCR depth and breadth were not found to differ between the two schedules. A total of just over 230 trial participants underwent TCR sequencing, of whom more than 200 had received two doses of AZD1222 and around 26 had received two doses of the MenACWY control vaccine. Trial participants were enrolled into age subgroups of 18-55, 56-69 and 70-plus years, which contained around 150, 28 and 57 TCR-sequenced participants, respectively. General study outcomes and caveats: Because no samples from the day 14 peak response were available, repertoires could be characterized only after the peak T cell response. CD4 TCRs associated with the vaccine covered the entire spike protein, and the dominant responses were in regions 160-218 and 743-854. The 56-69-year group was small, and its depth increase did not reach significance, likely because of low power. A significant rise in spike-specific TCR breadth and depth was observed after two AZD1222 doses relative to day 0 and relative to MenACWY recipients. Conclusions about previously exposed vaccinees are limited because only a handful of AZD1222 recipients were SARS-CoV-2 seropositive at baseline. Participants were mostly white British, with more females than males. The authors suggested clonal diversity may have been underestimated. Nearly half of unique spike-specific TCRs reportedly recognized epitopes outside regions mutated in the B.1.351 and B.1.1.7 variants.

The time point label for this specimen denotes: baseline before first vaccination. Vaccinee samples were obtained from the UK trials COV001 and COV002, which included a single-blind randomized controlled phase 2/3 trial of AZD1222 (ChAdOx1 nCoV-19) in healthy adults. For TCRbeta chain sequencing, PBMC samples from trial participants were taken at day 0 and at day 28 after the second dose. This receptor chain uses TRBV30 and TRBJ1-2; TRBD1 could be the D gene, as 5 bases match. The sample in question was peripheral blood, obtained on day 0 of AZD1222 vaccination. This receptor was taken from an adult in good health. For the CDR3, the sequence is CAWTRTFNYGYTF. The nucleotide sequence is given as TGTGCCTGGACAAGGACATTCAACTATGGCTACACCTTC.